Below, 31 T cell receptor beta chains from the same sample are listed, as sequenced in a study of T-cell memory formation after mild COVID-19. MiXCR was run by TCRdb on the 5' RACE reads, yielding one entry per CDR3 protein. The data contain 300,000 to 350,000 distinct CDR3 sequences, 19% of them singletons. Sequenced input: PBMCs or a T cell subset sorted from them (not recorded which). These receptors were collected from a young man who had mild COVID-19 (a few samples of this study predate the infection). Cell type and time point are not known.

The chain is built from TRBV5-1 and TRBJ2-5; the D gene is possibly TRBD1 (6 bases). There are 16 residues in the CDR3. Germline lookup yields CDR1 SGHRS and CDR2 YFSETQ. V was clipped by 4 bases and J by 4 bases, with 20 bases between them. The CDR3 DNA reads TGCGCCAGCAGCCAGGGCGGAGACAGGTCCGGAGAGACCCAGTACTTC. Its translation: CASSQGGDRSGETQYF. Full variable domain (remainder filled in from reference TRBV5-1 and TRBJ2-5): KAGVTQTPRYLIKTRGQQVTLSCSPISGHRSVSWYQQTPGQGLQFLFEYFSETQRNKGNFPGRFSGRQFSNSRSEMNVSTLELGDSALYLCASSQGGDRSGETQYFGPGTRLLVL.

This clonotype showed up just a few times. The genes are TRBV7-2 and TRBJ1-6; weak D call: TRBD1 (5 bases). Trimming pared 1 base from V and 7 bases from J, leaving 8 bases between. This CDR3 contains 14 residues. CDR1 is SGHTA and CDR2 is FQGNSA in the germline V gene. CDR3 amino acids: CASSLDRRNSPLHF. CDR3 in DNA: TGTGCCAGCAGCTTAGACAGGAGGAATTCACCCCTCCACTTT. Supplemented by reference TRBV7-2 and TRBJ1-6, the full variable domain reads GAGVSQSPSNKVTEKGKDVELRCDPISGHTALYWYRQSLGQGLEFLIYFQGNSAPDKSGLPSDRFSAERTGGSVSTLTIQRTQQEDSAVYLCASSLDRRNSPLHFGNGTRLTVT.

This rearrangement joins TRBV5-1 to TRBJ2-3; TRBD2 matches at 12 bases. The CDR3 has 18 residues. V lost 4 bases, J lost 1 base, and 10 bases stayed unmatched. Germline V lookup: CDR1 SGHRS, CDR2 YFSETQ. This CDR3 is CASSPWTSGVEGTDTQYF. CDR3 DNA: TGCGCCAGCAGCCCGTGGACTAGCGGGGTCGAAGGCACAGATACGCAGTATTTT.

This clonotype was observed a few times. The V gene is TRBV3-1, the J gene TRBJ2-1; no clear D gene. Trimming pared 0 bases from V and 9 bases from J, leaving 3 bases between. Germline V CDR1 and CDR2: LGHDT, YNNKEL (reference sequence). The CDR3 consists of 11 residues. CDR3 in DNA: TGTGCCAGCAGCCAAGAGGGTGAGCAGTTCTTC. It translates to CASSQEGEQFF.

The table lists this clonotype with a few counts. CDR3 DNA sequence: TGTGCCAGCAGTGACATCGGGACAGGGAATGAAAAACTGTTTTTT. Its protein product is CASSDIGTGNEKLFF. The rearrangement uses TRBV25-1 and TRBJ1-4; TRBD1 aligns across 9 bases. The CDR3 contains 15 residues. Germline V gives CDR1 MGHDK, CDR2 SYGVNS. The trim removed 3 bases at V and 5 bases at J, leaving 4 bases unmatched.

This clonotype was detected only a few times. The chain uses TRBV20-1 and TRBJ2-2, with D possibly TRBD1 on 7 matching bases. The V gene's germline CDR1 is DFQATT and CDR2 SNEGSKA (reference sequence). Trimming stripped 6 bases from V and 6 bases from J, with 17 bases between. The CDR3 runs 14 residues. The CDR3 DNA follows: TGCAGTGCCCCGGAGACAGGGAGGCCCGGGGAGCTGTTTTTT. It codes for CSAPETGRPGELFF.

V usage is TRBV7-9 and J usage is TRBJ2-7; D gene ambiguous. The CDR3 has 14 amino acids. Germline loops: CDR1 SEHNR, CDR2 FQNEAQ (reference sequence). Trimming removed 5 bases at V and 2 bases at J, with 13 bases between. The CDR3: CASSLGSPTYEQYV. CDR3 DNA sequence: TGTGCCAGCAGCCTAGGAAGCCCCACCTACGAGCAGTACGTC.

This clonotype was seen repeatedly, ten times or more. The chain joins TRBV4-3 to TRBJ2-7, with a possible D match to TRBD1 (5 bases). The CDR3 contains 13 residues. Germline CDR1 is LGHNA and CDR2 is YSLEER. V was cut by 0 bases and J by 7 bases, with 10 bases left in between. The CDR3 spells CASSQESGWEQYV. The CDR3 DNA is TGCGCCAGCAGCCAAGAGTCAGGGTGGGAGCAGTACGTC.

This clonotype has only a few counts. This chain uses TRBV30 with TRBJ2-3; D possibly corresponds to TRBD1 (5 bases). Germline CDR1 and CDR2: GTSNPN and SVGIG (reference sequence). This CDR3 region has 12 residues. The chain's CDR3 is CAAGPNTDTQYF. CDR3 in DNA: TGTGCTGCAGGGCCGAACACAGATACGCAGTATTTT. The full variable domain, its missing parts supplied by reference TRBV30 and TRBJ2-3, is SQTIHQWPATLVQPVGSPLSLECTVEGTSNPNLYWYRQAAGRGLQLLFYSVGIGQISSEVPQNLSASRPQDRQFILSSKKLLLSDSGFYLCAAGPNTDTQYFGPGTRLTVL.

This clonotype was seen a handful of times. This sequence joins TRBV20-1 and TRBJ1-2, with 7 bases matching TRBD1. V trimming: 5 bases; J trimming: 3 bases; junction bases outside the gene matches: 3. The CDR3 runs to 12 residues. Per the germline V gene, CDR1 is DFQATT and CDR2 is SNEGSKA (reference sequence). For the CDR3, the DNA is TGCAGTGCTCCTACAGGGGACTATGGCTACACCTTC. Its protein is CSAPTGDYGYTF.

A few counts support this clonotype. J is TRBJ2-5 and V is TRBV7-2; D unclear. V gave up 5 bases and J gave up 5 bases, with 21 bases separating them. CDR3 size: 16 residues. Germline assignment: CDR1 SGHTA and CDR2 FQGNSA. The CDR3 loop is CASSADPGQRRETQYF. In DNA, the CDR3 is TGTGCCAGCAGCGCGGATCCGGGCCAAAGGCGGGAGACCCAGTACTTC. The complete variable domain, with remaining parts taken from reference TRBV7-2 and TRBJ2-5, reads GAGVSQSPSNKVTEKGKDVELRCDPISGHTALYWYRQSLGQGLEFLIYFQGNSAPDKSGLPSDRFSAERTGGSVSTLTIQRTQQEDSAVYLCASSADPGQRRETQYFGPGTRLLVL.

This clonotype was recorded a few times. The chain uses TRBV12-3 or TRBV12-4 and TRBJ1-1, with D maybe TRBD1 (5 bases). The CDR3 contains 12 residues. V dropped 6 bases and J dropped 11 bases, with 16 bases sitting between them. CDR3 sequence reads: CASRLARARAFF. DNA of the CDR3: TGTGCCAGCAGGCTAGCCAGGGCGAGGGCTTTCTTT.

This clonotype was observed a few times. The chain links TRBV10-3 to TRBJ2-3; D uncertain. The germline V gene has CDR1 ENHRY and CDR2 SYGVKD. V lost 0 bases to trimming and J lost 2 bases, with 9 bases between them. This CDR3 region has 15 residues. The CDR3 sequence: CAISESAAITDTQYF. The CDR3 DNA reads TGTGCCATCAGTGAGTCGGCAGCTATCACAGATACGCAGTATTTT.

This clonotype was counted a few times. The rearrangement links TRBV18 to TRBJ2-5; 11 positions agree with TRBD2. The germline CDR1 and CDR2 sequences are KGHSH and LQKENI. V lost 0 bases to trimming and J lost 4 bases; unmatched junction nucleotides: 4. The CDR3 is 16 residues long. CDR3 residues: CASSPPSSGGTETQYF. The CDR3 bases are TGTGCCAGCTCACCACCCTCTAGCGGGGGGACAGAGACCCAGTACTTC.

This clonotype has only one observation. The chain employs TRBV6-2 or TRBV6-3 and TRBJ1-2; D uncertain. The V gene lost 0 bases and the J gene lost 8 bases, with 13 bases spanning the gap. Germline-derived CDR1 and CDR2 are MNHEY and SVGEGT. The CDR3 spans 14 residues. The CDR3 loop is CASSYSSLLGGYTF. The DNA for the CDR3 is TGTGCCAGCAGTTACTCGAGCCTACTCGGAGGCTACACCTTC.

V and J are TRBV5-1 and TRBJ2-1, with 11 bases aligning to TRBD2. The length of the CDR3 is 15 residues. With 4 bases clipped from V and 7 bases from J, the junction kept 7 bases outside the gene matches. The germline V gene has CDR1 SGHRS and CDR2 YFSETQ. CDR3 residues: CASSEWLAGGNEQFF. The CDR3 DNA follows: TGCGCCAGCAGCGAGTGGCTAGCGGGGGGTAATGAGCAGTTCTTC.

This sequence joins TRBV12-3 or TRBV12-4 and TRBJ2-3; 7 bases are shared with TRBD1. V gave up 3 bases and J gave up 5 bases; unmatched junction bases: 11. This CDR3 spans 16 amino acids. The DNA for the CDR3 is TGTGCCAGCAGTTTTTTCGGAGAGGGGGCTGGAGATACGCAGTATTTT. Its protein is CASSFFGEGAGDTQYF.

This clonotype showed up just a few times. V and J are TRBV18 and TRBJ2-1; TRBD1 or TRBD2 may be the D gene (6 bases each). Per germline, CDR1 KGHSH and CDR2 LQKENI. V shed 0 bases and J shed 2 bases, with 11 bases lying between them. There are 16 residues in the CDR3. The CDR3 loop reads CASSPPSGAAYNEQFF. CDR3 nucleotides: TGTGCCAGCTCACCACCATCGGGGGCCGCCTACAATGAGCAGTTCTTC.

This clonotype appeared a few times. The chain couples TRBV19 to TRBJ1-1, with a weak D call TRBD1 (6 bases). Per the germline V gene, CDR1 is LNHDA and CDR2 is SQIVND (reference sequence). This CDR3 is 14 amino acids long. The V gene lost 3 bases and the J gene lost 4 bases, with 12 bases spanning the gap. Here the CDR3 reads CASSIGQLSTEAFF. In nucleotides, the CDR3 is TGTGCCAGTAGTATCGGACAGTTAAGCACTGAAGCTTTCTTT.

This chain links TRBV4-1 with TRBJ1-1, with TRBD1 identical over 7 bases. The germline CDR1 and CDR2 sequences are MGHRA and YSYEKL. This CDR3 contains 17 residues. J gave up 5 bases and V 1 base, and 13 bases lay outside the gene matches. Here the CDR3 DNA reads TGCGCCAGCAGCCAAGTGGAGTTCGGAGGGGGCTGGACTGAAGCTTTCTTT. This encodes CASSQVEFGGGWTEAFF.

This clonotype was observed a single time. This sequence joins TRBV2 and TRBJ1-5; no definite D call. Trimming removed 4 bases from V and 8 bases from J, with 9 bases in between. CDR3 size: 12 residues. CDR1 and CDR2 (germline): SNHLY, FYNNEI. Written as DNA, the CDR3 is TGTGCCAGCAGTGGCGAGTTAGAGCCCCAGCATTTT. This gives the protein CASSGELEPQHF.

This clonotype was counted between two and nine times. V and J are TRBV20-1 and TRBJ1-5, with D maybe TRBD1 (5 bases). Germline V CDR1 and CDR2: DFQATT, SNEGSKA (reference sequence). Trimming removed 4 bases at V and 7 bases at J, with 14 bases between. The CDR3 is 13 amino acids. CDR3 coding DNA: TGCAGTGCTACAGCCCAGGGTTTCCAGCCCCAGCATTTT. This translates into CSATAQGFQPQHF.

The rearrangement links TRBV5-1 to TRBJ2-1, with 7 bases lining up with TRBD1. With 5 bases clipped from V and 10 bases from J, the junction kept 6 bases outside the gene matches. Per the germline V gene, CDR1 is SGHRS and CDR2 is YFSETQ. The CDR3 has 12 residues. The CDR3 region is CASSRDSGEQFF. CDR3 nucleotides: TGCGCCAGCAGTCGGGACAGCGGAGAGCAGTTCTTC.

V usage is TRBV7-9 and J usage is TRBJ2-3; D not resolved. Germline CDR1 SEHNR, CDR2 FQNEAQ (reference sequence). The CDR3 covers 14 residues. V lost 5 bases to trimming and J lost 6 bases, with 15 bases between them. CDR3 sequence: CASSPVGVMDTQYF. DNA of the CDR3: TGTGCCAGCAGCCCGGTCGGTGTTATGGATACGCAGTATTTT.

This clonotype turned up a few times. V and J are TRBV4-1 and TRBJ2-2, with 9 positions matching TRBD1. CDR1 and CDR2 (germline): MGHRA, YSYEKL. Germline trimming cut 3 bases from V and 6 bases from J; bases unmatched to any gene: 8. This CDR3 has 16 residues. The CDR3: CASSQGWTGEAGELFF. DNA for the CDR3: TGCGCCAGCAGCCAGGGCTGGACAGGGGAAGCCGGGGAGCTGTTTTTT.

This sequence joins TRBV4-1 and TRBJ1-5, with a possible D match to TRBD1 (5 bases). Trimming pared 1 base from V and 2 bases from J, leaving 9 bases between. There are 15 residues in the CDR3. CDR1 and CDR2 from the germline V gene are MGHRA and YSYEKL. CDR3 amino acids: CASSQGGTGNQPQHF. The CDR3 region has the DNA TGCGCCAGCAGCCAAGGGGGGACGGGCAATCAGCCCCAGCATTTT.

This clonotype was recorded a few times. The CDR3 nucleotides read TGTGCCACCAGCAGAGATGAGGAGACCCAGTACTTC. Translated: CATSRDEETQYF. The chain combines TRBV15 with TRBJ2-5; D ambiguous. The V gene's germline CDR1 is LNHNV and CDR2 YYDKDF (reference sequence). V lost 0 bases to trimming and J lost 5 bases, with 4 bases between them. This CDR3 contains 12 residues.

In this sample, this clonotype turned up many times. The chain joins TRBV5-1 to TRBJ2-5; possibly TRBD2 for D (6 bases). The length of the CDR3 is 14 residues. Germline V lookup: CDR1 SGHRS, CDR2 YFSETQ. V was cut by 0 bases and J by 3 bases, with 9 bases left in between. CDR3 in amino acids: CASSLGTTKETQYF. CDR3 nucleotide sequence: TGCGCCAGCAGCTTGGGGACTACTAAAGAGACCCAGTACTTC.

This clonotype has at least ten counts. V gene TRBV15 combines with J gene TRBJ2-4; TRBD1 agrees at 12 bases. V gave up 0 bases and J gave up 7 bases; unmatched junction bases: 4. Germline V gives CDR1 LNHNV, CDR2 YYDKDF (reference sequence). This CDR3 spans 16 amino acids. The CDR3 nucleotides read TGTGCCACCAGCAGAGATGCAGGGACAGGGGGCAACATTCAGTACTTC. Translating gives CATSRDAGTGGNIQYF.

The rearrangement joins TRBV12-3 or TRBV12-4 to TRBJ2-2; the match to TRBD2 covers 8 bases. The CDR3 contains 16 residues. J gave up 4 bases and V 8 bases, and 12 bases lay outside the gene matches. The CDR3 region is CASRRGSSGLTGELFF. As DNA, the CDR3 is TGTGCCAGCCGACGGGGGTCTAGCGGGCTCACCGGGGAGCTGTTTTTT.

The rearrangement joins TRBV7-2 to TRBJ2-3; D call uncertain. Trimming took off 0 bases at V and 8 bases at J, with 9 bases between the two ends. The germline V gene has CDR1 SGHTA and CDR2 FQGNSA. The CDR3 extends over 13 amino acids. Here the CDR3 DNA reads TGTGCCAGCAGCTTAGCTTCCCTGGGTACGCAGTATTTT. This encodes CASSLASLGTQYF.